The 31 T cell receptor beta chains presented below share a single source sample, sequenced in a study of T cells in Graves' hyperthyroidism and ophthalmopathy. Regions amplified from RNA transcripts were the TCR beta CDR3 regions. First-round RT-PCR of the TCR CDR3 relied on the HTBI primer set. One entry per CDR3 protein results from TCRdb running MiXCR on the multiplex PCR reads. Here the sample spans roughly 570,000 distinct CDR3 sequences, about 15% being singletons. Sequencing was carried out using blood. The receptor source for this set is a woman aged 25 to 39 with Graves' hyperthyroidism.

This clonotype was detected only a few times. The genes are TRBV7-2 and TRBJ2-1; D is ambiguous. With 0 bases removed from V and 0 bases from J, the gap between germline ends came to 12 bases. The CDR3 length is 17 residues. The germline V gene has CDR1 SGHTA and CDR2 FQGNSA. The CDR3 sequence: CASSLAERPGSYNEQFF. In nucleotides, the CDR3 is TGTGCCAGCAGCTTAGCTGAGCGACCGGGCTCCTACAATGAGCAGTTCTTC. The variable domain in full, with the rest retrieved from reference TRBV7-2 and TRBJ2-1, is GAGVSQSPSNKVTEKGKDVELRCDPISGHTALYWYRQSLGQGLEFLIYFQGNSAPDKSGLPSDRFSAERTGGSVSTLTIQRTQQEDSAVYLCASSLAERPGSYNEQFFGPGTRLTVL.

This clonotype was counted only a few times. The chain joins TRBV5-1 to TRBJ2-3; D not resolved. V lost 1 base and J lost 5, with 14 bases in between. This CDR3 has 15 amino acids. Germline V gene data show CDR1 as SGHRS and CDR2 as YFSETQ. CDR3 nucleotide sequence: TGCGCCAGCAGCTTGTTCTGGACCTCAGGAGATACGCAGTATTTT. The encoded protein is CASSLFWTSGDTQYF.

This clonotype occurred a few times. The chain has TRBV7-9 and TRBJ2-2, with 10 bases matching TRBD1. Germline V CDR1 and CDR2: SEHNR, FQNEAQ (reference sequence). Trimming took 5 bases from V and 6 from J; bases not matched to a gene: 6. The CDR3 consists of 15 residues. CDR3 residues: CASSQRDRGSGELFF. Written as DNA, the CDR3 is TGTGCCAGCAGCCAAAGGGACAGGGGATCCGGGGAGCTGTTTTTT.

This clonotype was seen ten or more times. V and J are TRBV7-3 and TRBJ2-1; TRBD2 matches at 7 bases. The CDR3 sequence is 14 residues long. Germline V gene lookup returns CDR1 SGHTA and CDR2 FQGTGA. With V trimmed by 2 bases and J by 5 bases, 3 bases remained unmatched. CDR3 protein: CASSLGLADNEQFF. In DNA form, the CDR3 reads TGTGCCAGCAGCTTAGGTCTAGCGGACAATGAGCAGTTCTTC.

This clonotype has just a few counts. The chain uses TRBV27 and TRBJ1-4; 9 bases match TRBD1. From germline, CDR1 is MNHEY and CDR2 SMNVEV (reference sequence). The CDR3 runs to 15 residues. Trimming cost V 4 bases and J 6 bases; bases outside gene matches: 6. CDR3 amino acids: CASSSGGQGDEKLFF. Written as DNA, the CDR3 is TGTGCCAGCAGTTCGGGGGGACAGGGAGATGAAAAACTGTTTTTT.

At least ten counts were recorded for this clonotype. This chain links TRBV12-3 or TRBV12-4 with TRBJ1-3, with D uncertain. Trimming cost V 3 bases and J 2 bases, with 11 bases left between them. The CDR3 runs 15 residues. The CDR3 reads CASSLATGTGNTIYF. Here the CDR3 DNA reads TGTGCCAGCAGTTTGGCAACGGGGACTGGAAACACCATATATTTT.

The chain couples TRBV2 to TRBJ2-7; unclear D gene. Germline lookup yields CDR1 SNHLY and CDR2 FYNNEI. There are 16 residues in the CDR3. V was trimmed by 1 base and J by 3 bases, leaving 16 bases between them. CDR3: CASSEGGGKVSYEQYF. Written as DNA, the CDR3 is TGTGCCAGCAGTGAAGGAGGTGGGAAGGTGAGCTACGAGCAGTACTTC.

The gene calls are TRBV19 and TRBJ2-2; 11 positions agree with TRBD2. Germline values: CDR1 LNHDA, CDR2 SQIVND (reference sequence). The V and J ends lost 6 bases and 6 bases, in that order; junction bases with no gene match: 9. CDR3 length: 16 amino acids. CDR3 nucleotides: TGTGCCAGTAGCGTCGTAGCGGGAGGGCCCCCCGGGGAGCTGTTTTTT. Its protein is CASSVVAGGPPGELFF.

DNA for the CDR3: TGCAGCGTTGACCCCACAGGGTTGAACACTGAAGCTTTCTTT. It encodes CSVDPTGLNTEAFF. The chain combines TRBV29-1 with TRBJ1-1; tentative D call: TRBD1 (6 bases). The CDR3 has 14 amino acids. The ends were cut back, 3 bases at V and 0 bases at J, with 11 bases in the middle. Germline CDR1 SQVTM, CDR2 ANQGSEA.

The V and J genes are TRBV3-1 and TRBJ1-1, with a possible D match to TRBD1 (5 bases). The germline CDR1 and CDR2 sequences are LGHDT and YNNKEL (reference sequence). With 1 base removed from V and 0 bases from J, the gap between germline ends came to 12 bases. This CDR3 is built from 16 residues. The CDR3 sequence is CASSQVEGILNTEAFF. The CDR3 DNA follows: TGTGCCAGCAGCCAAGTAGAGGGGATATTGAACACTGAAGCTTTCTTT. Full variable domain (outside the CDR3, taken from reference TRBV3-1 and TRBJ1-1): DTAVSQTPKYLVTQMGNDKSIKCEQNLGHDTMYWYKQDSKKFLKIMFSYNNKELIINETVPNRFSPKSPDKAHLNLHINSLELGDSAVYFCASSQVEGILNTEAFFGQGTRLTVV.

In the case of this clonotype: Germline is not matched at one junction end, which may reflect a read error. The rearrangement links TRBV27 to TRBJ2-7; perhaps D is TRBD1 or TRBD2 (5 bases each). The CDR3 is 14 residues long. Germline lookup yields CDR1 MNHEY and CDR2 SMNVEV (reference sequence). The CDR3 coding sequence is TGTGCCAACAGTTTAAATACCGGGGCTGGGGAGCAGTACTTC. Translation: CANSLNTGAGEQYF.

V usage is TRBV18 and J usage is TRBJ2-2, with D tentatively TRBD2 (5 bases). The germline V gene has CDR1 KGHSH and CDR2 LQKENI. The CDR3 has 11 amino acids. The V and J ends lost 6 bases and 13 bases respectively, with 12 bases between them. The CDR3, as DNA: TGTGCCAGCTCCCGGGGAGCCTTGCTGTTTTTT. Translating it yields CASSRGALLFF.

The V and J genes are TRBV15 and TRBJ1-4, with D maybe TRBD1 (6 bases). CDR1 is LNHNV, CDR2 YYDKDF, per germline (reference sequence). Trimming stripped 3 bases from V and 5 bases from J, with 7 bases between. This CDR3 contains 13 residues. Written as DNA, the CDR3 is TGTGCCACCAGCAGGGACAGAAATGAAAAACTGTTTTTT. Translated, it gives CATSRDRNEKLFF.

This clonotype has a count of ten or more. The V and J genes are TRBV3-1 and TRBJ2-5, with 11 bases that match TRBD1. CDR1 is LGHDT and CDR2 is YNNKEL in the germline V gene (reference sequence). There are 15 residues in the CDR3. Trimming removed 4 bases from V and 5 bases from J; junction bases left unmatched: 6. CDR3 loop: CASSPRTGGYETQYF. CDR3 DNA: TGTGCCAGCAGCCCCCGGACAGGGGGCTACGAGACCCAGTACTTC.

This clonotype has a count of ten or more. This chain joins TRBV3-1 and TRBJ2-7; D tentatively reads TRBD1 or TRBD2 (5 bases each). CDR3 length: 14 amino acids. The V gene's germline CDR1 is LGHDT and CDR2 YNNKEL (reference sequence). V shed 0 bases and J shed 6 bases, with 12 bases lying between them. The CDR3 bases are TGTGCCAGCAGCCAAGATGGAACTAGGGGCGAGCAGTACTTC. Translating it yields CASSQDGTRGEQYF.

This clonotype was found many times. The gene calls are TRBV7-9 and TRBJ2-3; D remains unclear. CDR1 and CDR2 (germline): SEHNR, FQNEAQ (reference sequence). The CDR3 is 12 amino acids. Trimming stripped 5 bases from V and 4 bases from J, with 7 bases between. The CDR3 region is CASSTAPDTQYF. CDR3 coding DNA: TGTGCCAGCAGCACCGCCCCAGATACGCAGTATTTT. The whole variable domain, filled in from reference TRBV7-9 and TRBJ2-3, reads DTGVSQNPRHKITKRGQNVTFRCDPISEHNRLYWYRQTLGQGPEFLTYFQNEAQLEKSRLLSDRFSAERPKGSFSTLEIQRTEQGDSAMYLCASSTAPDTQYFGPGTRLTVL.

This clonotype was counted many times. V gene TRBV20-1 combines with J gene TRBJ2-1, with TRBD2 matching 13 bases. V shed 3 bases and J 5 bases; nucleotides not matched to a gene: 4. Germline V gene lookup returns CDR1 DFQATT and CDR2 SNEGSKA (reference sequence). This CDR3 comprises 15 residues. In DNA form, the CDR3 reads TGCAGTGCTAGTGCGGGACTAGCGGGAAACAATGAGCAGTTCTTC. The encoded protein is CSASAGLAGNNEQFF.

This clonotype was seen more than once but under ten times. The chain carries TRBV7-9 and TRBJ2-1; the D is unclear. Trimming cost V 7 bases and J 6 bases, with 16 bases left between them. This CDR3 has 14 amino acids. From germline, CDR1 is SEHNR and CDR2 FQNEAQ (reference sequence). CDR3 region: CASILDPPFNEQFF. DNA for the CDR3: TGTGCCAGCATCCTAGATCCCCCCTTCAATGAGCAGTTCTTC.

This clonotype was recorded many times. The gene calls are TRBV11-2 and TRBJ1-1; weak D call: TRBD1 (6 bases). Germline CDR1 and CDR2: SGHAT and FQNNGV. The CDR3 is 13 residues long. V lost 4 bases and J 4 bases, leaving 10 bases between the germline ends. CDR3 amino acids: CASSYGGSTEAFF. The CDR3 bases are TGTGCCAGCAGCTACGGGGGCTCCACTGAAGCTTTCTTT.

This clonotype turned up a few times. The junction differs from germline at one of its ends, possibly a read error. The gene calls are TRBV5-1 and TRBJ2-1; tentatively, D is TRBD2 (5 bases). The CDR3 contains 13 residues. CDR1 and CDR2 (germline): SGHRS, YFSETQ. The CDR3 region has the DNA TGCGCCAGCACTCAAAGCGGTCACAATGAGCGGTTCTTC. Translating gives CASTQSGHNERFF.

This clonotype has only a few counts. The rearrangement joins TRBV25-1 to TRBJ2-1; D might be TRBD1 (5 bases). Trimming removed 3 bases at V and 6 bases at J, with 15 bases between. CDR3 size: 15 residues. The V gene's germline CDR1 is MGHDK and CDR2 SYGVNS. The CDR3 DNA reads TGTGCCAGCAGTGATACCAGGGTAGCTGGCAATGAGCAGTTCTTC. This codes for CASSDTRVAGNEQFF.

Comment on this clonotype: A read error is possible here, since a much larger clone lies one base away. V and J are TRBV5-6 and TRBJ2-3; D unresolved. CDR1 and CDR2 from the germline V gene are SGHDT and YYEEEE. The V end was cut by 4 bases, the J end by 0 bases, with 21 bases between. The CDR3 covers 18 residues. CDR3 residues: CASSPGGVLDRSTDTQYF. CDR3 DNA sequence: TGTGCCAGCAGCCCCGGCGGAGTGCTAGATCGGAGCACAGATACGCAGTATTTT.

This clonotype appeared many times. This chain links TRBV7-8 with TRBJ2-5, with unresolved D. From germline, CDR1 is SGHVS and CDR2 FQNEAQ. The CDR3 has 14 amino acids. Trimming removed 4 bases from V and 1 base from J, with 10 bases in between. The DNA of the CDR3 is TGTGCCAGCAGCTCCCTCCCGGCCCAAGAGACCCAGTACTTC. This gives the protein CASSSLPAQETQYF.

This clonotype was seen more than once but under ten times. The junction and the germline gene differ at one end; a read error may be behind it. The CDR3 protein is CASSELLAGGAQREAQYF. The DNA of the CDR3 is TGTGCCAGCAGTGAGCTCCTAGCGGGAGGGGCCCAACGAGAGGCCCAGTACTTC. The genes are TRBV6-1 and TRBJ2-5; 12 bases are shared with TRBD2. The germline V gene has CDR1 MNHNS and CDR2 SASEGT. The CDR3 length is 18 residues.

This clonotype has ten or more counts. This sequence joins TRBV11-2 and TRBJ2-1; D may correspond to TRBD1 or TRBD2 (5 bases each). V was clipped by 1 base and J by 4 bases, with 8 bases between them. This CDR3 comprises 14 residues. Per the germline V gene, CDR1 is SGHAT and CDR2 is FQNNGV. CDR3 residues: CASSLVGPYNEQFF. The CDR3 DNA sequence: TGTGCCAGCAGCTTAGTGGGACCTTACAATGAGCAGTTCTTC. Full variable domain (rest looked up from reference TRBV11-2 and TRBJ2-1): EAGVAQSPRYKIIEKRQSVAFWCNPISGHATLYWYQQILGQGPKLLIQFQNNGVVDDSQLPKDRFSAERLKGVDSTLKIQPAKLEDSAVYLCASSLVGPYNEQFFGPGTRLTVL.

The rearrangement links TRBV28 to TRBJ1-2; 7 bases are shared with TRBD1. The CDR3 contains 15 residues. The germline gives CDR1 MDHEN, CDR2 SYDVKM. V shed 5 bases, J shed 2 bases, and the junction held 8 bases outside the gene matches. The CDR3 here is CASSTRQGQNYGYTF. DNA for the CDR3: TGTGCCAGCAGTACTCGACAGGGACAGAACTATGGCTACACCTTC.

This clonotype has only a few counts. The J gene is TRBJ2-7, the V gene TRBV29-1; 7 positions agree with TRBD1. CDR1 and CDR2 from the germline V gene are SQVTM and ANQGSEA. V lost 0 bases, J lost 3 bases, and 17 bases stayed unmatched. The CDR3 spans 18 residues. CDR3 in DNA: TGCAGCGTTGAAGAAGGAAGGCGGACAGGTCCGATTATCTACGAGCAGTACTTC. Translated: CSVEEGRRTGPIIYEQYF.

Only one count was recorded for this clonotype. A single base separates this from a much larger clone, so it may be a read error. The gene calls are TRBV5-5 and TRBJ2-2, with 11 positions matching TRBD2. Per germline, CDR1 SGHKS and CDR2 YYEKEE (reference sequence). The CDR3 is made up of 16 amino acids. V trimming: 4 bases; J trimming: 6 bases; junction bases outside the gene matches: 8. The DNA for the CDR3 is TGTGCCAGCAGCCGGGGACTAGCGGTAAACGCCGGGGAGCTGTTTTTT. Amino acids: CASSRGLAVNAGELFF. Using reference TRBV5-5 and TRBJ2-2 for the parts outside the CDR3, the full variable domain is DAGVTQSPTHLIKTRGQQVTLRCSPISGHKSVSWYQQVLGQGPQFIFQYYEKEERGRGNFPDRFSARQFPNYSSELNVNALLLGDSALYLCASSRGLAVNAGELFFGEGSRLTVL.

This clonotype showed up many times. The gene calls are TRBV12-3 or TRBV12-4 and TRBJ2-3; TRBD2 agrees at 13 bases. After removal of 4 bases from V and 2 bases from J, the junction contained 6 bases not matched to a gene. The CDR3 consists of 17 residues. CDR3 amino acids: CASSSLGTSGNTDTQYF. In nucleotides, the CDR3 is TGTGCCAGCAGTTCACTTGGGACTAGCGGGAACACAGATACGCAGTATTTT.

V gene TRBV10-3 combines with J gene TRBJ2-2; 9 bases are a match to TRBD2. Looked up from germline, CDR1 is ENHRY and CDR2 is SYGVKD. V shed 4 bases and J 6 bases; nucleotides not matched to a gene: 6. The CDR3 consists of 15 residues. The DNA of the CDR3 is TGTGCCATCAGTGTAGCGGCGGGAGGGGCCGGGGAGCTGTTTTTT. Translation gives CAISVAAGGAGELFF.

This chain joins TRBV5-6 and TRBJ2-3; possible D gene TRBD2, 6 bases. The CDR3 is made up of 15 amino acids. Germline CDR1 and CDR2: SGHDT and YYEEEE. V shed 2 bases and J shed 5 bases, with 15 bases lying between them. The CDR3 here is CASSLRSGSRDTQYF. In DNA, the CDR3 is TGTGCCAGCAGCTTACGGTCCGGGAGTAGAGATACGCAGTATTTT. The full variable domain, in which reference TRBV5-6 and TRBJ2-3 provide the parts outside the CDR3, is DAGVTQSPTHLIKTRGQQVTLRCSPKSGHDTVSWYQQALGQGPQFIFQYYEEEERQRGNFPDRFSGHQFPNYSSELNVNALLLGDSALYLCASSLRSGSRDTQYFGPGTRLTVL.